This T cell receptor beta chain was identified in a study of metastatic and nonmetastatic thyroid tumors. Thyroid surgery was preceded by no treatment in any patient. Germline CDR1 and CDR2: SGHRS and YFSETQ. The CDR3 runs to 15 residues. This clone was observed many times. One end of the junction does not line up with germline, which may come from a read error. TCRdb ran MiXCR on the PCR reads. The sample includes over 30,000 clones, 7% to 9% of them seen just once. Sequencing was done on a sample of blood. The J gene is TRBJ1-2, the V gene TRBV5-1; 8 nucleotides line up with TRBD1. The TCR originated in a female donor with papillary thyroid cancer or a benign thyroid nodule (not recorded which). Some clones in this sample may be carry-over from other donors' samples. CDR3 protein: CASSLDGTGKYGYIF. Written as DNA, the CDR3 is TGCGCCAGCAGCTTGGATGGGACAGGAAAATATGGCTACATCTTC.